A selection of T cell receptor beta chains follows, all from one sample in a study of OX40 agonist ivuxolimab in advanced cancers. Sequenced by immunoSEQ multiplex PCR; TCRdb stores in-frame clones only, minus some. The profile shows roughly 30,000 clones, 90% to 95% of them singletons. Here the sequenced sample was CD4+ or CD8+ T cells sorted from blood, taken in a trial of the OX40 agonist ivuxolimab. These receptors came from an adult with an advanced solid tumor such as melanoma, head and neck, liver or kidney cancer. Both conserved end residues are part of each CDR3. The D gene is left open where the match is weak. Clone sizes are given selectively: once, few, many, or a class where the clone is expanded.

v_call	clone_size	d_call	j_call	cdr3_nt	cdr3_aa
TRBV19	.	.	TRBJ2-7	TGTGCCAGTAGTTTCGGGACTTCCTACGAGCAGTACTTC	CASSFGTSYEQYF
TRBV5-1	.	TRBD1	TRBJ2-7	TGCGCCAGCAGCTTGGGGGACAGGGGGCTCGAGCAGTACTTC	CASSLGDRGLEQYF
TRBV5-1	once	TRBD1	TRBJ1-2	TGCGCCAGCAGCCACCGGGACAGGGGGTATTATGGCGATGGCTACACCTTC	CASSHRDRGYYGDGYTF
TRBV11-2	.	TRBD1	TRBJ2-7	TGTGCCACTGCTGGGACAGGGGTCTTCGAGCAGTACTTC	CATAGTGVFEQYF
TRBV4-1	.	.	TRBJ2-3	TGCGCCAGCAGCCAAGAAGGGGGGGGCCGGGATACGCAGTATTTT	CASSQEGGGRDTQYF
TRBV29-1	.	TRBD1	TRBJ2-2	TGCAGCGCGGACAGGGGGCACTCCGGGGAGCTGTTTTTT	CSADRGHSGELFF
TRBV28	.	.	TRBJ1-1	TGTGCCAGCAGTTTAGGGGGACAGAACACTGAAGCTTTCTTT	CASSLGGQNTEAFF
TRBV27	once	TRBD1	TRBJ1-2	TGTGCCAGCAGAGATACCGGGACAGGGGATGGCTACACCTTC	CASRDTGTGDGYTF
TRBV9	.	TRBD1	TRBJ2-7	TGTGCCAGCAGCGTAGGGGGGACAGTAGTCTACGAGCAGTACTTC	CASSVGGTVVYEQYF
TRBV4-3	.	TRBD2	TRBJ2-7	TGCGCCAGCAGCCAGGCTCCGGGACTAGGGTACGAGCAGTACTTC	CASSQAPGLGYEQYF
TRBV4-1	few	.	TRBJ1-2	TGCGCCAGCAGCCATGGAACAGTCTATGGCTACACCTTC	CASSHGTVYGYTF
TRBV9	few	.	TRBJ1-2	TGTGCCAGCAGCCCGGTCTCGGCTAACTATGGCTACACCTTC	CASSPVSANYGYTF
TRBV27	.	.	TRBJ2-1	TGTGCCAGCAGTGATCGGGATCCTCCTATTGAGCAGTTCTTC	CASSDRDPPIEQFF
TRBV16	.	.	TRBJ2-5	TGTGCCAGCAGCCATTGGGGGCAAGAGACCCAGTACTTC	CASSHWGQETQYF
TRBV7-9	.	.	TRBJ2-2	TGTGCCAGCTTCGGGGGGCCCGGGGAGCTGTTTTTT	CASFGGPGELFF
TRBV4-1	.	.	TRBJ2-1	TGCGCCAGCAGCCTCGCGGTAAATGAGCAGTTCTTC	CASSLAVNEQFF